The 14 T cell receptor beta chains presented below share a single source sample, sequenced in a study of T cell repertoires in cytomegalovirus infection. TCRdb ran MiXCR on the reads and lists one entry per CDR3 protein. Among over 450,000 distinct CDR3 sequences listed, about 10% were seen once. The sequencing input was PBMCs. The source is a human donor in good health (CMV status not recorded). Some clones in this sample may be carry-over from other donors' samples.

The chain links TRBV29-1 to TRBJ2-7; 7 positions match TRBD1. The CDR3 sequence is 13 residues long. Unmatched junction bases numbered 6, after V lost 4 bases and J lost 3 bases. Germline V gene data show CDR1 as SQVTM and CDR2 as ANQGSEA. CDR3 nucleotide sequence: TGCAGCGTTGGGACAGGTAGATACTACGAGCAGTACTTC. This codes for CSVGTGRYYEQYF.

This clonotype was counted many times. The J gene is TRBJ2-1, the V gene TRBV6-1; D is unresolved. Germline CDR1 and CDR2: MNHNS and SASEGT. V was pared by 8 bases and J by 10 bases, with 21 bases between. This CDR3 has 14 residues. The CDR3 nucleotides are TGTGCCAGCGGGGTCCGGCAATCCTTTCGAGAGCAGTTCTTC. It yields the protein CASGVRQSFREQFF.

This clonotype was detected a few times. The gene calls are TRBV20-1 and TRBJ2-1; TRBD2 might be the D (6 bases). The germline V gene encodes CDR1 DFQATT and CDR2 SNEGSKA (reference sequence). This CDR3 has 14 residues. Deletions cut 6 bases from V and 0 bases from J, with 12 bases between. The CDR3 is CSARQRVSYNEQFF. DNA for the CDR3: TGCAGTGCGCGCCAGCGGGTCTCCTACAATGAGCAGTTCTTC.

In this sample, this clonotype turned up many times. The rearrangement uses TRBV19 and TRBJ1-5, with 7 bases identical to TRBD1. Per germline, CDR1 LNHDA and CDR2 SQIVND (reference sequence). Trimming at V came to 10 bases and at J to 1 base, leaving 7 bases not matched to a gene. The CDR3 loop spans 14 amino acids. The CDR3 sequence: CATAGGQSNQPQHF. Here the CDR3 DNA reads TGTGCCACCGCCGGGGGACAGAGCAATCAGCCCCAGCATTTT. Filled out from reference TRBV19 and TRBJ1-5, the complete variable domain reads DGGITQSPKYLFRKEGQNVTLSCEQNLNHDAMYWYRQDPGQGLRLIYYSQIVNDFQKGDIAEGYSVSREKKESFPLTVTSAQKNPTAFYLCATAGGQSNQPQHFGDGTRLSIL.

J is TRBJ1-3 and V is TRBV12-3 or TRBV12-4, with D unclear. The length of the CDR3 is 13 residues. Trimming removed 8 bases at V and 4 bases at J, with 12 bases between. CDR3 DNA sequence: TGTGCCAGCGGCAAATCAGCCGGAAACACCATATATTTT. The encoded protein is CASGKSAGNTIYF.

This clonotype was counted many times. The chain combines TRBV5-4 with TRBJ2-3, with a possible D match to TRBD2 (6 bases). The CDR3 sequence is 16 residues long. The germline gives CDR1 SGHNT, CDR2 YYREEE (reference sequence). The germline V and J ends were trimmed by 3 bases and 1 base, with 15 bases remaining between them. The CDR3 sequence is CASSSPMRGRTDTQYF. Written as DNA, the CDR3 is TGTGCCAGCAGCTCCCCCATGCGGGGTCGCACAGATACGCAGTATTTT. Combining the CDR3 with reference TRBV5-4 and TRBJ2-3 gives the whole variable domain ETGVTQSPTHLIKTRGQQVTLRCSSQSGHNTVSWYQQALGQGPQFIFQYYREEENGRGNFPPRFSGLQFPNYSSELNVNALELDDSALYLCASSSPMRGRTDTQYFGPGTRLTVL.

The chain recombines TRBV7-9 with TRBJ2-7; possible D gene TRBD2, 8 bases. The CDR3 is 17 amino acids. Trimming shortened V by 7 bases and J by 0 bases, and 22 bases separated the two germline ends. The germline V gene has CDR1 SEHNR and CDR2 FQNEAQ (reference sequence). The CDR3 DNA reads TGTGCCAGCATACCCCCGGGGGGGGGGGACAGCTCCTACGAGCAGTACTTC. Its translation: CASIPPGGGDSSYEQYF.

CDR3 nucleotides: TGTGCCAGCAGTGAAGGTGGGGGGATGAACACTGAAGCTTTCTTT. Amino acids: CASSEGGGMNTEAFF. The rearrangement joins TRBV2 to TRBJ1-1; possibly TRBD1 for D (5 bases). Looked up from germline, CDR1 is SNHLY and CDR2 is FYNNEI. V lost 1 base and J 0 bases, leaving 9 bases between the germline ends. There are 15 residues in the CDR3.

The V and J genes are TRBV5-1 and TRBJ2-1, with D possibly matching TRBD2 (8 bases). The V and J ends lost 4 bases and 15 bases respectively, with 23 bases between them. This CDR3 comprises 14 residues. From germline, CDR1 is SGHRS and CDR2 YFSETQ. The CDR3 sequence is CASSPIEGAGGLFF. The CDR3 DNA reads as TGCGCCAGCAGCCCAATCGAGGGGGCGGGAGGACTGTTCTTC.

V usage is TRBV6-4 and J usage is TRBJ2-1, with D possibly being TRBD2 (5 bases). V lost 2 bases to trimming and J lost 9 bases, with 14 bases between them. The germline V gene encodes CDR1 MRHNA and CDR2 SNTAGT. CDR3 length: 14 amino acids. The CDR3 DNA follows: TGTGCCAGCAGTGACGAGATGGGGAGCGGTGAGCAGTTCTTC. Protein product: CASSDEMGSGEQFF.

In its sample, this clonotype was seen many times. The rearrangement links TRBV7-9 to TRBJ2-7; 9 nucleotides align to TRBD1. Germline trimming cut 4 bases from V and 7 bases from J; bases unmatched to any gene: 11. The CDR3 loop spans 15 amino acids. Germline V gives CDR1 SEHNR, CDR2 FQNEAQ (reference sequence). CDR3 region: CASSSYGTGRKEQYF. For the CDR3, the DNA is TGTGCCAGCAGCTCTTATGGGACAGGGAGGAAGGAGCAGTACTTC.

There are many counts of this clonotype. The genes are TRBV2 and TRBJ1-6, with D unresolved. The germline V gene encodes CDR1 SNHLY and CDR2 FYNNEI. V shed 6 bases and J shed 4 bases, with 13 bases lying between them. The CDR3 has 15 amino acids. CDR3 coding DNA: TGTGCCAGCAGGGAACAGATGGGATATAATTCACCCCTCCACTTT. This encodes CASREQMGYNSPLHF.

The chain is built from TRBV28 and TRBJ1-2; D unresolved. From germline, CDR1 is MDHEN and CDR2 SYDVKM. Trimming removed 6 bases at V and 4 bases at J, with 9 bases between. The CDR3 covers 12 residues. The CDR3: CASSPDPYGYTF. The CDR3, as DNA: TGTGCCAGCAGCCCCGACCCCTATGGCTACACCTTC.

The chain joins TRBV10-3 to TRBJ2-7; 10 bases line up with TRBD2. Germline assignment: CDR1 ENHRY and CDR2 SYGVKD. This CDR3 is built from 13 residues. V lost 8 bases to trimming and J lost 4 bases; unmatched junction nucleotides: 5. CDR3 nucleotides: TGTGCCATCGGACTAGCGGCCGGATACGAGCAGTACTTC. Translated, it gives CAIGLAAGYEQYF.